The TCR beta chain under discussion was sequenced for a study of shared clonotypes between healthy human individuals. Per the germline V gene, CDR1 is MDHEN and CDR2 is SYDVKM. There are 17 residues in the CDR3. V was trimmed by 6 bases and J by 2 bases, leaving 20 bases between them. Assay used: immunoSEQ multiplex PCR; TCRdb lists only in-frame clones, some missing. Counted here are about 490,000 clones, 79% occurring once; the ten biggest clones make up 9.5% to 15%. This sequence joins TRBV28 and TRBJ1-3; D may be TRBD1 (5 bases). The TCR originated in a woman aged 40 to 50 in good health. Some clones in this sample may be carry-over from other donors' samples. Sequences were obtained from PBMCs. As DNA, the CDR3 is TGTGCCAGCAGGGCCCCCCGGGGGGGGTTGACTGGAAACACCATATATTTT. Its protein product is CASRAPRGGLTGNTIYF.